What follows is one T cell receptor beta chain and its context. This clonotype was recorded many times. Its cognate antigen has yet to be identified. The record has no base qualities; no much larger clone is one base away. V loses 3 bases, J loses 1 base, and the germline ends lie 9 bases apart. Based on the germline V gene (reference sequence), the CDR1 and CDR2 sequences are DFQATT and SNEGSKA. Its CDR3 holds 13 amino acids, cysteine through phenylalanine. Of the read, only the CDR3 DNA is kept; its 39 bases are in frame from base 1. Ophthalmopathy patients had moderately to severely active disease, Clinical Activity Score of at least 3, NOSPECS grade of at least 4, and duration under 3 months. Exclusion was applied to patients with uncontrolled infections, other autoimmune diseases, pregnancy or lactation. Diagnoses were established on the basis of clinical symptoms, serum thyroxine and TRAb, thyroid ultrasound, and orbital computed tomography. Ficoll-Paque density gradient centrifugation was used to isolate PBMCs from around 10 ml of fresh peripheral blood. Trizol reagent was used to extract total RNA, and RNA quality was then checked on an Agilent 2100 Bioanalyzer.

The sample comes from a study of T cells in Graves' hyperthyroidism and ophthalmopathy (dated by TCRdb to between 2019 and 2020). For the study in its entirety: Peripheral blood was sampled at the time of initial diagnosis, prior to any treatment. TCR V-J signatures able to tell the groups apart were searched for in a discovery cohort of 90 to 100 patients, of whom 43 had Graves' ophthalmopathy and roughly 59 had stable Graves' hyperthyroidism. An independent validation cohort of 18 to 20 hyperthyroidism patients and about 15 patients who later progressed to ophthalmopathy tested prospective prediction of ophthalmopathy. The 95 to 100 discovery patients were divided at random into training and test sets in a 7:3 ratio. In addition, the study compared T-cell repertoires in thyroid tissue and in blood from about 6 Graves' hyperthyroidism patients. After blood sampling, hyperthyroidism patients were treated with methimazole at a starting dose of 30 mg daily, and ophthalmopathy patients were treated with high-dose intravenous methylprednisolone. TCR Vbeta CDR3 sequencing of 130 to 150 peripheral blood samples (fewer than 45 ophthalmopathy, 75 hyperthyroidism and 17 progressor patients) is reported in the paper.

General findings and caveats noted by the study authors: A 13 V-J signature model separated ophthalmopathy from stable hyperthyroidism, with over 85% sensitivity and 81.08% specificity in cross-validation and 80%/75% in testing. Blood samples also contained most of the expanded thyroid clonotypes (frequency above 0.001), which suggests that blood repertoires may reflect thyroid immune responses. In validation, the model predicted progression to ophthalmopathy with around 71% sensitivity and about 72% specificity, a median of about six months before onset. No statistical method was used to set the sample size in advance, and investigators knew the group allocation.

TCR beta CDR3 regions were amplified from RNA transcripts. A first-round RT-PCR of the TCR CDR3 used the HTBI primer set with the Qiagen OneStep RT-PCR kit. Libraries were constructed in a second round of multiplex PCR, after which size selection and purification were performed. The libraries were sequenced on an Illumina HiSeq2000 using paired-end 100 bp reads. The study's processing was this. SOAPnuke was used to process the raw data, with reads discarded if the reads contained adapters or uncalled bases, had a mean Phred below 15, or lacked an exact constant-primer or identifier match. High-quality paired reads were merged using COPE v1.2.5, and each unique nucleotide sequence was defined as a clonotype. MiTCR v1.1 was used to align the clonotypes against IMGT TRBV, TRBD and TRBJ reference segments. The analysis included only V-J combinations with a frequency above 0.0001, which together covered roughly 99% of the repertoires. A TCS score was defined as the ratio between F50 (clonal expansion) and ExV (chaos), using BLOSUM62-based TCRdist between CDR3 peptides within each V-J. Welch's t-statistics and random forest reduced 500 to 650 V-J features to 13, which were used in a naive Bayes classifier (R e1071). The public reads were reprocessed in TCRdb via fastp at Q25 and MiXCR, keeping in-frame beta chains. Merged by CDR3 protein, the rows form single entries marked with the most common genes and DNA. The V and J calls were not made by the authors but by TCRdb's processing. The table for this sample lists about 640,000 distinct CDR3 sequences; around 21% of them were counted only once. The ten largest clones represent around a third of the sample.

The chain links TRBV20-1 with TRBJ1-1; the D gene assignment is ambiguous. Specimen: blood. This receptor was obtained from a young man with Graves' ophthalmopathy. The CDR3 region reads CSASQPANTEAFF. The nucleotide sequence reads TGCAGTGCTAGTCAGCCTGCGAACACTGAAGCTTTCTTT.